The 3 T cell receptor beta chains below all came from one sample that was sequenced in a study of cytomegalovirus exposure and HLA in healthy donors. It was with 60 Vbeta and 13 Jbeta primers that the PCR ran. The data were produced by immunoSEQ multiplex PCR, yet TCRdb's version contains in-frame clones alone and is incomplete. The table records 120,000 to 150,000 clones, approximately 80% of them present only once. The specimen was PBMCs. The source of these receptors is a male donor in good health and CMV-seronegative.

The chain is built from TRBV13 and TRBJ2-5; 7 bases are a match to TRBD2. Trimming took 0 bases from V and 2 from J; bases not matched to a gene: 9. The CDR3 contains 17 residues. The germline CDR1 and CDR2 sequences are PRHDT and FYEKMQ (reference sequence). CDR3: CASSLGPFGGTQETQYF. For the CDR3, the DNA is TGTGCCAGCAGCTTAGGGCCTTTCGGGGGGACGCAAGAGACCCAGTACTTC.

The J gene is TRBJ2-7, the V gene TRBV7-9; D possibly corresponds to TRBD2 (6 bases). The CDR3 has 15 residues. V was clipped by 5 bases and J by 0 bases, with 14 bases between them. Germline lookup yields CDR1 SEHNR and CDR2 FQNEAQ (reference sequence). The CDR3 nucleotides are TGTGCCAGCAGCCCCCGGGACTGGGGCTCCTACGAGCAGTACTTC. Protein: CASSPRDWGSYEQYF.

The V gene is TRBV28, the J gene TRBJ1-6; no firm D call. The CDR3 totals 12 residues. V was shortened by 5 bases and J by 9 bases, with 8 bases between the two germline ends. Germline loops: CDR1 MDHEN, CDR2 SYDVKM. CDR3 region: CASSQLISPLHF. DNA of the CDR3: TGTGCCAGCAGTCAGTTAATTTCACCCCTCCACTTT.